This TCR beta chain came from a study of control samples from healthy donors and cancer patients. Data came from immunoSEQ multiplex PCR; TCRdb stores just in-frame clones and leaves some out. This table has about 50,000 clones, 95% to 96% appearing once. The trim removed 2 bases at V and 5 bases at J, leaving 10 bases unmatched. Germline-derived CDR1 and CDR2 are SGHRS and YFSETQ. The CDR3 runs 15 residues. This TCR was sampled from a woman under 40 in good health. V usage is TRBV5-1 and J usage is TRBJ2-7; 7 bases are a match to TRBD1. What was sequenced was blood. The CDR3: CASSLTQGRGDEQYF. CDR3 DNA: TGCGCCAGCAGCTTAACACAGGGGCGCGGCGACGAGCAGTACTTC.